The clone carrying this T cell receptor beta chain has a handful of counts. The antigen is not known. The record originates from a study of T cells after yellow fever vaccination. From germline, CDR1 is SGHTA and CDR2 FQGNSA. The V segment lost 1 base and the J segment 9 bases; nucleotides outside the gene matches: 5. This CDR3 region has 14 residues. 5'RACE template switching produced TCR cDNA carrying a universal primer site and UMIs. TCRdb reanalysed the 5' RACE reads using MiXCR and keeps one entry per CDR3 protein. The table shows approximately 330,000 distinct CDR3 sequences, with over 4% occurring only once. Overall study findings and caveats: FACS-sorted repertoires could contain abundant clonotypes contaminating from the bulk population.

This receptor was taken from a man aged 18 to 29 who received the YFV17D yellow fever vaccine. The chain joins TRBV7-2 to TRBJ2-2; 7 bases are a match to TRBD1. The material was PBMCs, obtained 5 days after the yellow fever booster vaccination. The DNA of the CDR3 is TGTGCCAGCAGCTTAGGCCAGGGGGTCAGGGAGCTGTTTTTT. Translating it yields CASSLGQGVRELFF. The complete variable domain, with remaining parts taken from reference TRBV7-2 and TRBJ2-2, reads GAGVSQSPSNKVTEKGKDVELRCDPISGHTALYWYRQSLGQGLEFLIYFQGNSAPDKSGLPSDRFSAERTGGSVSTLTIQRTQQEDSAVYLCASSLGQGVRELFFGEGSRLTVL.